The 2 T cell receptor beta chains given below trace back to one sample, sequenced in a study of blood T cell repertoires in COVID-19. Profiled with immunoSEQ multiplex PCR; TCRdb holds only in-frame clones, not every one. Among some 240,000 clones listed, roughly 86% were seen once. Source material: PBMCs or T cells enriched from blood (not recorded which). The receptor source for this set is a woman aged 35 to 49 with acute COVID-19.

In this sample, this clone turned up a few times. This chain uses TRBV5-1 with TRBJ2-7, with 9 bases identical to TRBD2. The CDR3 loop spans 16 amino acids. V gave up 4 bases and J gave up 2 bases; unmatched junction bases: 10. The germline gives CDR1 SGHRS, CDR2 YFSETQ. CDR3 residues: CASSLILAGKPYEQYF. CDR3 nucleotides: TGCGCCAGCAGCCTGATCCTAGCGGGAAAACCCTACGAGCAGTACTTC.

V gene TRBV7-2 combines with J gene TRBJ2-2; perhaps TRBD1 as D (5 bases). CDR3 length equals 16 residues. V gave up 2 bases and J gave up 0 bases, with 10 bases separating them. CDR1 is SGHTA and CDR2 is FQGNSA in the germline V gene. CDR3 sequence reads: CASSLNSGTNTGELFF. CDR3 DNA sequence: TGTGCCAGCAGCTTAAACTCAGGGACGAACACCGGGGAGCTGTTTTTT.